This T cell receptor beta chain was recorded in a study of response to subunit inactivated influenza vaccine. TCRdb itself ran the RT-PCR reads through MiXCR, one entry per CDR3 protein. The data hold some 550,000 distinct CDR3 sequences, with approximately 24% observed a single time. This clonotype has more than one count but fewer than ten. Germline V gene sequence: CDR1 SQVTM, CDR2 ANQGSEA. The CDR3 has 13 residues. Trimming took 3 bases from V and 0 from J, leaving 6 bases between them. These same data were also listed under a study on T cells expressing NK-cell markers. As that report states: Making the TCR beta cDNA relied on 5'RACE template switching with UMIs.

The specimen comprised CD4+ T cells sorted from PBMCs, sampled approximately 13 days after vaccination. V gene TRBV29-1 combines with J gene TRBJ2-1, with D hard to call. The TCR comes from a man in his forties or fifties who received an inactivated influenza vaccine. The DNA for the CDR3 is TGCAGCGTTGATCCAGGCTCCTACAATGAGCAGTTCTTC. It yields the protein CSVDPGSYNEQFF.